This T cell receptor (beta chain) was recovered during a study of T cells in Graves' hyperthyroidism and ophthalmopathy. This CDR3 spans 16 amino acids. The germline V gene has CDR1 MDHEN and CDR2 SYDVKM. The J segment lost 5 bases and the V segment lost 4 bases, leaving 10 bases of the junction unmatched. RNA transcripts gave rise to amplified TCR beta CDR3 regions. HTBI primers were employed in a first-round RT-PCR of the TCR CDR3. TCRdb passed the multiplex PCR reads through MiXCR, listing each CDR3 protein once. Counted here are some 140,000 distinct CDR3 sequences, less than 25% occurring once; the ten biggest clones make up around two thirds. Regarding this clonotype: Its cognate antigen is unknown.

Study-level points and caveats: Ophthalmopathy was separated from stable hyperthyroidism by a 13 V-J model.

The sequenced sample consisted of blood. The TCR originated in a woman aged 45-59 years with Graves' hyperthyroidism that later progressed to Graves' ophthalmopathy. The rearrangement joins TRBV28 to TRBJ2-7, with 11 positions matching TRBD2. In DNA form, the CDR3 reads TGTGCCAGCAGTTCCCTGACTAGCGGGACTGACCACGAGCAGTACTTC. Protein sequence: CASSSLTSGTDHEQYF.